This record concerns one TCR beta chain sequence. In the source study's methods: By means of reference gene primer amplification, nucleated cell counts were estimated. Profiling relied on immunoSEQ multiplex PCR, and the TCRdb table lists in-frame clones only, not all of them. V, J and clone size are those of that table, while D and trimming were read from the DNA. This sample carries more than 90,000 clones, roughly 82% of them seen once, and the ten largest clones take 18%. The source of the sample is a study of blood T cell repertoires in COVID-19. V was clipped by 0 bases and J by 4 bases, with 13 bases between them. The CDR3 is 15 amino acids. Germline loops: CDR1 SGDLS, CDR2 YYNGEE.

Sample: peripheral blood. The receptor comes from a man aged 80 or over with acute or convalescent COVID-19. The chain joins TRBV9 to TRBJ2-5; D may be TRBD2 (6 bases). In DNA form, the CDR3 reads TGTGCCAGCAGCGTAGGGAGGGTAGTCAGAGAGACCCAGTACTTC. The encoded protein is CASSVGRVVRETQYF.